This TCR beta chain was recovered during a study of cytomegalovirus exposure and HLA in healthy donors. About the research overall: Out of about 190 million T cells, an earlier analysis found around 120 million unique TCR beta sequences in total. Study findings and constraints: Association with HLA alleles at 0.05 false discovery rate was found for 16,951 TCR beta sequences in a later analysis.

Trimming cost V 1 base and J 7 bases; bases outside gene matches: 9. The CDR3 sequence is 16 residues long. Germline CDR1 MGHRA, CDR2 YSYEKL. As regards this clone: Its antigen is as yet unknown.

The PCR had 60 Vbeta and 13 Jbeta primers. Clones were sequenced by immunoSEQ multiplex PCR, and TCRdb holds only the in-frame ones, with some missing. The sample contains 130,000 to 150,000 clones, 65% to 85% of which appear only once. The chain joins TRBV4-1 to TRBJ1-2, with 10 bases identical to TRBD1. What was sequenced was PBMCs. The source is a woman aged 40 to 50 in good health and CMV-seropositive. The CDR3 loop is CASSQVKRQGARGYTF. In nucleotides, the CDR3 is TGCGCCAGCAGCCAAGTGAAGAGACAGGGGGCGCGTGGCTACACCTTC.